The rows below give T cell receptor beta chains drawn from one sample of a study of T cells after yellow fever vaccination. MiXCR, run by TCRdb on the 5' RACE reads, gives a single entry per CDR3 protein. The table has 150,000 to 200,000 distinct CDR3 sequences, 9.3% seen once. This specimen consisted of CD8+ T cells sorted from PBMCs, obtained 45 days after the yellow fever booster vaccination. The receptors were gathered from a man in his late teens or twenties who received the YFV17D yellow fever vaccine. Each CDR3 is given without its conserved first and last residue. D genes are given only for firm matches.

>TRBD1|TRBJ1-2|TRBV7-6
ASSLGQHYGYT
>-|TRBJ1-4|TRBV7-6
ASSLAPGDEKLF
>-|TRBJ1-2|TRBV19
ASSPGTWINGYT
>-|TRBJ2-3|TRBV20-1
SARARDEGRDTQY
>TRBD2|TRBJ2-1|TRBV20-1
SVPTSGDYNEQF
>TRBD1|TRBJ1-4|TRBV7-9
ASSFTGTGTLNEKLF
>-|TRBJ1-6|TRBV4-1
ASSQDRVKPNSPLH
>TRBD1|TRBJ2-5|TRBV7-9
ASSPTGGFSETQY
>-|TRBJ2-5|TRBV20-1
SARVRETQY
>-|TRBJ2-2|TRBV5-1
ASRIANTGELF